The next 9 T cell receptor beta chains were all read from a single sample in a study of Graves' ophthalmopathy and Graves' hyperthyroidism. RNA transcripts were the template, and TCR beta CDR3 regions were amplified from them. Second-round multiplex PCR came after a first-round RT-PCR that employed HTBI primers. Using its own MiXCR run on the multiplex PCR reads, TCRdb lists one record per CDR3 protein. The data hold roughly 420,000 distinct CDR3 sequences, with under 25% observed a single time. The sample taken for sequencing was peripheral blood. Receptor source: a woman aged 18-29 years with stable Graves' hyperthyroidism.

This clonotype has only a few counts. V and J are TRBV30 and TRBJ2-5, with D possibly being TRBD1 (5 bases). The CDR3 is made up of 13 amino acids. V was cut by 4 bases and J by 5 bases, with 14 bases left in between. Per germline, CDR1 GTSNPN and CDR2 SVGIG (reference sequence). CDR3 coding DNA: TGTGCCTGGAACTCAGGGATGGGGGAGACCCAGTACTTC. It yields the protein CAWNSGMGETQYF.

The table lists this clonotype with many counts. This chain connects TRBV24-1 to TRBJ2-7; D tentatively fits TRBD1 or TRBD2 (5 bases each). The CDR3 runs to 15 residues. Trimming removed 5 bases at V and 1 base at J, with 14 bases between. Looked up from germline, CDR1 is KGHDR and CDR2 is SFDVKD. The CDR3 reads CATSGPGPQSYEQYF. In nucleotides, the CDR3 is TGTGCCACCAGTGGGCCGGGACCGCAATCCTACGAGCAGTACTTC.

Ten or more counts support this clonotype. The chain couples TRBV6-6 to TRBJ1-2; a possible D gene is TRBD1 (6 bases). From germline, CDR1 is MNHNY and CDR2 SVGAGI (reference sequence). V shed 6 bases and J shed 6 bases, with 14 bases lying between them. This CDR3 comprises 13 residues. CDR3 DNA sequence: TGTGCCAGCAGCGCGACAGGAAGGGATGGCTACACCTTC. This codes for CASSATGRDGYTF.

This clonotype has ten or more counts. The genes are TRBV28 and TRBJ1-1; the match to TRBD1 covers 8 bases. V was clipped by 2 bases and J by 11 bases; unmatched bases: 13. The V gene's germline CDR1 is MDHEN and CDR2 SYDVKM. The length of the CDR3 is 15 residues. The CDR3 DNA follows: TGTGCCAGCAGTTTACTGGGCGGACGGACAGGGTGGGCTTTCTTT. Protein: CASSLLGGRTGWAFF.

This clonotype occurred many times. The chain joins TRBV28 to TRBJ1-1; weak D call: TRBD1 (5 bases). Germline V gene sequence: CDR1 MDHEN, CDR2 SYDVKM. This CDR3 is built from 16 residues. V was shortened by 6 bases and J by 3 bases, with 20 bases between the two germline ends. Here the CDR3 DNA reads TGTGCCAGCAGCGGCTATGGGGCCGAGAGGGACACTGAAGCTTTCTTT. Protein: CASSGYGAERDTEAFF. Supplemented by reference TRBV28 and TRBJ1-1, the full variable domain reads DVKVTQSSRYLVKRTGEKVFLECVQDMDHENMFWYRQDPGLGLRLIYFSYDVKMKEKGDIPEGYSVSREKKERFSLILESASTNQTSMYLCASSGYGAERDTEAFFGQGTRLTVV.

This clonotype was counted many times. The J gene is TRBJ1-5, the V gene TRBV12-3 or TRBV12-4; D is perhaps TRBD1 (6 bases). This CDR3 is built from 15 residues. V gave up 6 bases and J gave up 9 bases, with 21 bases separating them. CDR3: CASSPEGVNRGPQHF. CDR3 in DNA: TGTGCCAGCAGCCCGGAGGGGGTCAATAGGGGGCCCCAGCATTTT.

This clonotype has ten or more counts. This rearrangement joins TRBV10-3 to TRBJ1-5; a weak D match, TRBD1 (6 bases). The germline V gene has CDR1 ENHRY and CDR2 SYGVKD. The CDR3 is 13 amino acids. Trimming pared 10 bases from V and 4 bases from J, leaving 14 bases between. The CDR3 loop is CATSGQENQPQHF. The CDR3 DNA reads TGTGCCACATCGGGACAAGAAAATCAGCCCCAGCATTTT.

The sample holds one count of this clonotype. This may come from a read error, since a much larger clone is one base off. The J gene is TRBJ2-5, the V gene TRBV9, with TRBD1 matching 8 bases. Germline loops: CDR1 SGDLS, CDR2 YYNGEE. The CDR3 is made up of 14 amino acids. CDR3 sequence (DNA): TGTGTCAGCAGCGCATCAGGGGGCGCGGAGACCCAGTACTTC. Encoded protein: CVSSASGGAETQYF.

This clonotype was counted between two and nine times. The chain has TRBV14 and TRBJ2-4, with 12 bases matching TRBD1. J was trimmed by 4 bases and V by 1 base; bases with no gene match: 11. In germline, CDR1 is SGHDN, CDR2 FVKESK. This CDR3 is 19 amino acids long. The CDR3 bases are TGTGCCAGCAGCCAAGGAAGGAGGGACAGGGGGCCGTCGAAAAACATTCAGTACTTC. Translation gives CASSQGRRDRGPSKNIQYF.